Sequencing of this T cell receptor (beta chain) was carried out in a study of blood T cell repertoires in COVID-19. On the study more broadly: Samples representing acute and convalescent COVID-19 were sourced from the United States, Italy and Spain. Sample material is recorded as cDNA or gDNA derived from T cells, B-cell-depleted T cells, or PBMCs.

In the original analysis: Amplified reference gene primers provided the basis for estimating nucleated cell counts. TCRdb keeps only in-frame clones here, not all; method: immunoSEQ multiplex PCR. The V and J calls and clone size were taken over from that table, and D and trimming were inferred from the DNA. Of 200,000 to 250,000 clones in the sample, approximately 90% were seen once. V gave up 1 base and J gave up 3 bases, with 4 bases separating them. This CDR3 has 12 amino acids. The V gene's germline CDR1 is MGHDK and CDR2 SYGVNS. One Seattle source followed patients from active infection through their disease course.

Sequenced: peripheral blood. V is TRBV25-1 and J is TRBJ2-7; D unresolved. The receptor was isolated from a man between 60 and 75 years old with COVID-19, enrolled during active disease. The CDR3 sequence: CASSELCYEQYF. The CDR3 DNA reads as TGTGCCAGCAGTGAATTATGCTACGAGCAGTACTTC.